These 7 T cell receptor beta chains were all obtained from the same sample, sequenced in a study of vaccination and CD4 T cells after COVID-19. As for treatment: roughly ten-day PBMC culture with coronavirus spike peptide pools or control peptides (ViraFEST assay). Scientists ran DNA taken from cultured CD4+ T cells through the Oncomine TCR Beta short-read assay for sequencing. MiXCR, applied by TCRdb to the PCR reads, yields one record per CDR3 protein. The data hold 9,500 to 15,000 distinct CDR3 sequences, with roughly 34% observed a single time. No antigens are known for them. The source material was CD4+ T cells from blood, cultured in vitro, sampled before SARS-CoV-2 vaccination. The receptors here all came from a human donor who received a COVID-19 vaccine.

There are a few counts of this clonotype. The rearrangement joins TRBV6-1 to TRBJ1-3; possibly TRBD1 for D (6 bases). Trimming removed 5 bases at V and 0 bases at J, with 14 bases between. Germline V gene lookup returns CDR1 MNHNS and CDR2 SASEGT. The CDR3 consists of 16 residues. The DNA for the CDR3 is TGTGCCAGCAGTACTCTCCAGGGGCTCTCTGGAAACACCATATATTTT. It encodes CASSTLQGLSGNTIYF.

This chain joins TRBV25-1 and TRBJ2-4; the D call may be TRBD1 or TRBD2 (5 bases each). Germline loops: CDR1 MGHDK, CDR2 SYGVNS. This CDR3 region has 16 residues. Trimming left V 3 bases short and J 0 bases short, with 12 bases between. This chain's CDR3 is CASSDGARVAKNIQYF. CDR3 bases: TGTGCCAGCAGTGATGGGGCGCGGGTAGCCAAAAACATTCAGTACTTC. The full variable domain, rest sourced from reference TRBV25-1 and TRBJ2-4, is EADIYQTPRYLVIGTGKKITLECSQTMGHDKMYWYQQDPGMELHLIHYSYGVNSTEKGDLSSESTVSRIRTEHFPLTLESARPSHTSQYLCASSDGARVAKNIQYFGAGTRLSVL.

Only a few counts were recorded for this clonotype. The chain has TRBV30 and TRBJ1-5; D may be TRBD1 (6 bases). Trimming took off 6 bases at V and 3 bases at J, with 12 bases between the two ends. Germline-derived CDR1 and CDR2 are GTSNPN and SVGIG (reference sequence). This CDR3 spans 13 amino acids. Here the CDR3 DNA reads TGTGCCTGCGGGCAGGGGAACAATCAGCCCCAGCATTTT. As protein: CACGQGNNQPQHF.

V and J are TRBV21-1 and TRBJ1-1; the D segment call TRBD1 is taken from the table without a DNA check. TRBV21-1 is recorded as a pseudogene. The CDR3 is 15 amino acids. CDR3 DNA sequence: TGTGCCAGCAGCAAAGGCCAGGGGGTAGGGACTGAAGCTTTCTTT. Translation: CASSKGQGVGTEAFF.

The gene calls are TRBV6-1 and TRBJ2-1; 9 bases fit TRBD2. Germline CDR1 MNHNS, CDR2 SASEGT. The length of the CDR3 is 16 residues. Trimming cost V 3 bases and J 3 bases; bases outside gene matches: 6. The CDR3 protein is CASSESSGGLYNEQFF. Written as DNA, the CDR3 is TGTGCCAGCAGTGAGTCGAGCGGGGGGCTCTACAATGAGCAGTTCTTC.

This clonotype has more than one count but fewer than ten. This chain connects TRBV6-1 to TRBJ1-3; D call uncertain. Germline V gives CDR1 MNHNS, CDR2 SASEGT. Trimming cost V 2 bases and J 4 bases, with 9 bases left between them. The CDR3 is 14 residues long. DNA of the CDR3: TGTGCCAGCAGTGAAAGGGTTCCCGGAAACACCATATATTTT. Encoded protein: CASSERVPGNTIYF.

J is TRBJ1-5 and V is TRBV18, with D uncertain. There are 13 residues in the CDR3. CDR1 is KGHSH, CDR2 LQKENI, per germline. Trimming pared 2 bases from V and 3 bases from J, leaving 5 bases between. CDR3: CASSPGINQPQHF. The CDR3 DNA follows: TGTGCCAGCTCACCAGGGATCAATCAGCCCCAGCATTTT.